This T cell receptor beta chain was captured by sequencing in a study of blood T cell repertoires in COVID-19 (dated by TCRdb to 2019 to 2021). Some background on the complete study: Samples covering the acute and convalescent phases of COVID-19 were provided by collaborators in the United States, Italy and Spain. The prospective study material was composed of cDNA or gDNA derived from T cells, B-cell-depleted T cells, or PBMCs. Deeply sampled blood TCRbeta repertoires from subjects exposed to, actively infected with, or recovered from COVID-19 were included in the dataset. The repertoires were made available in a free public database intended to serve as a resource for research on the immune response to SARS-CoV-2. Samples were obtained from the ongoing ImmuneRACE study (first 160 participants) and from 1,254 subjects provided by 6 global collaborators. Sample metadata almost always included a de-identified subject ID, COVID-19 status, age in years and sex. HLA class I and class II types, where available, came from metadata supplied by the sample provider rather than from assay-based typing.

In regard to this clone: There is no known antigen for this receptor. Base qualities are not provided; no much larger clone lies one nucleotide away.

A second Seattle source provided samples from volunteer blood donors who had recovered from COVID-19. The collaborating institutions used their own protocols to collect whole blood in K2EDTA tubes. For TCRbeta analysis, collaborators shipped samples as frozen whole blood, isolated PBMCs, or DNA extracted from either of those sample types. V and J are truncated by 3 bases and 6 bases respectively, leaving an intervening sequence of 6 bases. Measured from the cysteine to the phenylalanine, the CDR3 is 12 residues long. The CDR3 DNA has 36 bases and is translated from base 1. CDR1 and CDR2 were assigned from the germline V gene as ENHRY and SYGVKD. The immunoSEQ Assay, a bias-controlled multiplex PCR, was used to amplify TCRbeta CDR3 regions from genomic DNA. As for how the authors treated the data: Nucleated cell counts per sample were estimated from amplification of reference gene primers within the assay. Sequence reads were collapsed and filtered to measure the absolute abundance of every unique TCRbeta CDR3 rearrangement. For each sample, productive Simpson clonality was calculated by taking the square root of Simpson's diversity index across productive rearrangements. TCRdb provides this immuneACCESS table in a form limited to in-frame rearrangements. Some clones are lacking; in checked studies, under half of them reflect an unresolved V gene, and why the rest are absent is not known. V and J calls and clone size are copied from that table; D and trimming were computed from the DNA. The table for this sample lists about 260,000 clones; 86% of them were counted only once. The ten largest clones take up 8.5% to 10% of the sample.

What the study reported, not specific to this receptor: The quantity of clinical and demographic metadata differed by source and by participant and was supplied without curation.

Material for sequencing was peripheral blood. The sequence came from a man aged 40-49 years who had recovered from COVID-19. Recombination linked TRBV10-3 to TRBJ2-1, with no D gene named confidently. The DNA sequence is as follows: TGTGCCATCAGTGATTCCCGCAATGAGCAGTTCTTC. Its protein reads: CAISDSRNEQFF.